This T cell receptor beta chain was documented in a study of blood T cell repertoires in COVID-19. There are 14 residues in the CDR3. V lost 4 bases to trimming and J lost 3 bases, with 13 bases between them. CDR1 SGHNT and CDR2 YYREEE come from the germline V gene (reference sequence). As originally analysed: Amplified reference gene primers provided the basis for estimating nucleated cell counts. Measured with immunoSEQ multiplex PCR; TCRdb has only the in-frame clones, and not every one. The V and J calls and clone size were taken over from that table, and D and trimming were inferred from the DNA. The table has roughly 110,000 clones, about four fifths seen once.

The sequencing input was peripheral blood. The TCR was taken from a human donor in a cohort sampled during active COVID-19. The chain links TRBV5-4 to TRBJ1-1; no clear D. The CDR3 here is CASSPSAVHTEAFF. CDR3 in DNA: TGTGCCAGCAGCCCCTCCGCGGTTCACACTGAAGCTTTCTTT.